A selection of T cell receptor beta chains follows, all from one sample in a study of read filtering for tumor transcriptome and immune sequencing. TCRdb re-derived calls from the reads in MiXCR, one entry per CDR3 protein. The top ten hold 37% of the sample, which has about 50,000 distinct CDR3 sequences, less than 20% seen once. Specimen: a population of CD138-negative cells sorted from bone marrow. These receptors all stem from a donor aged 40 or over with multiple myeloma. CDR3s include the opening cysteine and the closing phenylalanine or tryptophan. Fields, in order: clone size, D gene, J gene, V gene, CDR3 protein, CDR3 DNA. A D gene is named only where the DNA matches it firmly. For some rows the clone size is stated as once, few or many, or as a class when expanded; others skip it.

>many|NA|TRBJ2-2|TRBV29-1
CSVEETGEGTGELFF
TGCAGCGTTGAAGAGACGGGAGAGGGCACCGGGGAGCTGTTTTTT
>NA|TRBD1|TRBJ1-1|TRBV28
CASSFSGGAEAFF
TGTGCCAGCAGTTTTTCAGGGGGTGCTGAAGCTTTCTTT
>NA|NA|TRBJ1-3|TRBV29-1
CSVEAHRAGISGNTIYF
TGCAGCGTTGAAGCTCACAGGGCCGGGATCTCTGGAAACACCATATATTTT
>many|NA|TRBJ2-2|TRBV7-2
CASSLGTLTLNTGELFF
TGTGCCAGCAGCTTAGGGACACTCACTTTGAACACCGGGGAGCTGTTTTTT
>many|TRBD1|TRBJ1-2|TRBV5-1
CASSSQTGGEGYGYTF
TGCGCCAGCAGCAGCCAGACAGGGGGCGAAGGCTATGGCTACACCTTC
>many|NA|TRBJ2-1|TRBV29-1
CSVNRDTYNEQFF
TGCAGCGTGAACCGGGACACCTACAATGAGCAGTTCTTC
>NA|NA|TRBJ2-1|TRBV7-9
CASSPEHSYNEQIF
TGTGCCAGCAGCCCTGAGCACTCCTACAATGAGCAGATCTTC
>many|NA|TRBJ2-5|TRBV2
CASSEEVRETQYF
TGTGCCAGCAGTGAGGAGGTACGAGAGACCCAGTACTTC
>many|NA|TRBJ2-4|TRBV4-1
CASSQDSGPKNIQYF
TGCGCCAGCAGCCAAGATAGTGGGCCCAAAAACATTCAGTACTTC
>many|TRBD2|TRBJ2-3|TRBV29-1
CSVERGLAGGTDTQYF
TGCAGCGTTGAAAGGGGCCTAGCGGGGGGCACAGATACGCAGTATTTT
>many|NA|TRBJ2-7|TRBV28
CASSAPSGSYEQYF
TGTGCCAGCAGTGCCCCGAGCGGCTCCTATGAGCAGTACTTC
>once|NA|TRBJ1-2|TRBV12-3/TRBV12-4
CVSRVGGYGYTF
TGTGTCAGCCGGGTTGGCGGCTATGGCTACACCTTC
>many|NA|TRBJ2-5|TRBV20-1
CSARDPQVEETQYF
TGCAGTGCTAGAGACCCACAGGTGGAAGAGACCCAGTACTTC
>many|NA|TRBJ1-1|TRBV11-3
CASSPRRDTEAFF
TGTGCCAGCAGCCCGCGCCGGGACACTGAAGCTTTCTTT
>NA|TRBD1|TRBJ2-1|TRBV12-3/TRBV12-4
CASSPWTGSTYNEQFF
TGTGCCAGCAGTCCTTGGACAGGTTCTACCTACAATGAGCAGTTCTTC
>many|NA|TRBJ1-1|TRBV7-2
CASSLTMNTEAFF
TGTGCCAGCAGCTTGACTATGAACACTGAAGCTTTCTTT
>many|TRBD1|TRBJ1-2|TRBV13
CASSPRDRGGVGYTF
TGTGCCAGCAGCCCCAGGGACAGGGGTGGTGTAGGCTACACCTTC
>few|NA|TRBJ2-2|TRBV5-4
CASSWEALGTGELFF
TGTGCCAGCAGCTGGGAGGCCCTAGGCACCGGGGAGCTGTTTTTT
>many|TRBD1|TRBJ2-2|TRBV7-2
CASSSGQANTGELFF
TGTGCCAGCAGCTCGGGACAGGCGAACACCGGGGAGCTGTTTTTT
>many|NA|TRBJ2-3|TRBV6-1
CASSEDRDGTDTQYF
TGTGCCAGCAGTGAAGACAGGGACGGAACAGATACGCAGTATTTT
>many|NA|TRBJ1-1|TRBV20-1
CSASRDRTEAFF
TGCAGTGCAAGCAGAGACCGCACTGAAGCTTTCTTT
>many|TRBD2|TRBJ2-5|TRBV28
CASSLLSGIIQETQYF
TGTGCCAGCAGTTTACTGAGCGGGATAATACAAGAGACCCAGTACTTC
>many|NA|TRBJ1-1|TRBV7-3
CASSLGVRNTEAFF
TGTGCCAGCAGCTTGGGGGTCAGAAACACTGAAGCTTTCTTT